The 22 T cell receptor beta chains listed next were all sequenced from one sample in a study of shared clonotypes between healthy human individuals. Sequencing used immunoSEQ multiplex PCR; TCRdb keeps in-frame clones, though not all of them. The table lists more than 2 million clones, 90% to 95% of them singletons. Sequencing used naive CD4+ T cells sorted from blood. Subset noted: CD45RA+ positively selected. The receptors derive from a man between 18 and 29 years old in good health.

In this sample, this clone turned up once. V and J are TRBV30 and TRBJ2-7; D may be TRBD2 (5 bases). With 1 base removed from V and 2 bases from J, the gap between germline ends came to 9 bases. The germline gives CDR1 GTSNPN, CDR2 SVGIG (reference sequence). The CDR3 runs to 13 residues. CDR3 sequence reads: CAWSGGLAYEQYF. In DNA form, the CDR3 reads TGTGCCTGGAGTGGAGGGCTAGCCTACGAGCAGTACTTC.

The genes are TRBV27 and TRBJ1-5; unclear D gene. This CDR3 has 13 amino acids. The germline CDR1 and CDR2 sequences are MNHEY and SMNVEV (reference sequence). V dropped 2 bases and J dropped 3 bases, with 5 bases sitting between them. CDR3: CASSLQDNQPQHF. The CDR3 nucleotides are TGTGCCAGCAGTTTACAGGACAATCAGCCCCAGCATTTT.

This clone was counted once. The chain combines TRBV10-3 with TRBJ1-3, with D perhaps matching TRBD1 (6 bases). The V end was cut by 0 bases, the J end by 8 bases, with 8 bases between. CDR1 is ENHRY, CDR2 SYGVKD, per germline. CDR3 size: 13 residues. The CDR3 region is CAISESEGDTIYF. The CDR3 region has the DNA TGTGCCATCAGTGAGTCAGAGGGGGACACCATATATTTT.

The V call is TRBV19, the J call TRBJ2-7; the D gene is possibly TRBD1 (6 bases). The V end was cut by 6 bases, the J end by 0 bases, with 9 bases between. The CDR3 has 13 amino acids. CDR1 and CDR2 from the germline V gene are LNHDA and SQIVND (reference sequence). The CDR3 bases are TGTGCCAGTAGGGGACAAACCTCCTACGAGCAGTACTTC. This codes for CASRGQTSYEQYF.

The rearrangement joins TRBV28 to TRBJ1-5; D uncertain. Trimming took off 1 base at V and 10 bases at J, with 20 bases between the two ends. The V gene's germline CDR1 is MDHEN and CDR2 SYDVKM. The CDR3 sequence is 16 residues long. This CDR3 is CASSLYRGPGINPQHF. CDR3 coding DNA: TGTGCCAGCAGTTTATATCGAGGGCCAGGAATCAACCCCCAGCATTTT.

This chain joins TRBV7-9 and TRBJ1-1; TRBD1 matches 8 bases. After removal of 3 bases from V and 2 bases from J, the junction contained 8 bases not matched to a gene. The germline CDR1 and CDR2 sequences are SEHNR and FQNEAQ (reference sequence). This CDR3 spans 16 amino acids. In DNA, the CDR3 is TGTGCCAGCAGCTTGGCCCCCGGGACAGGCAACACTGAAGCTTTCTTT. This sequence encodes CASSLAPGTGNTEAFF.

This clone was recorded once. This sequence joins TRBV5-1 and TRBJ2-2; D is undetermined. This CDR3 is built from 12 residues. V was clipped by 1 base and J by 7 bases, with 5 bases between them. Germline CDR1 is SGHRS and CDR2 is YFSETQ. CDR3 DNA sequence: TGCGCCAGCAGCTTGTTCGGCGGGGAGCTGTTTTTT. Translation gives CASSLFGGELFF.

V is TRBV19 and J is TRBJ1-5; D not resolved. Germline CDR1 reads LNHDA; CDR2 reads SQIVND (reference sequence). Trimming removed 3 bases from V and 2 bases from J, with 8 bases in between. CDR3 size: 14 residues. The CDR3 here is CASSMEYRNQPQHF. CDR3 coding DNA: TGTGCCAGTAGTATGGAATATCGCAATCAGCCCCAGCATTTT.

DNA of the CDR3: TGTGCCAGCAGCTTGTGGGGTTATGGTCAGCCCCAGCATTTT. Its protein is CASSLWGYGQPQHF. The chain employs TRBV5-6 and TRBJ1-5, with D uncertain. Looked up from germline, CDR1 is SGHDT and CDR2 is YYEEEE. V was shortened by 1 base and J by 6 bases, with 11 bases between the two germline ends. This CDR3 has 14 residues.

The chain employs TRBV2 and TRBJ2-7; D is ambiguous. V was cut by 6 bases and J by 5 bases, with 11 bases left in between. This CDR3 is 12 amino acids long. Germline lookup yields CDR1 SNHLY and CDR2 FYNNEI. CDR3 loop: CASSTNSHEQYF. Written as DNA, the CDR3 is TGTGCCAGCAGCACCAACAGTCACGAGCAGTACTTC.

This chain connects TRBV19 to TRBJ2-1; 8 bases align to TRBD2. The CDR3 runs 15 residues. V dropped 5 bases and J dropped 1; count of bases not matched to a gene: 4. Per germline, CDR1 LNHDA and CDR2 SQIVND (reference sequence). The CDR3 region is CASSPSGRSYNEQFF. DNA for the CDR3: TGTGCCAGTAGTCCAAGCGGGAGATCCTACAATGAGCAGTTCTTC. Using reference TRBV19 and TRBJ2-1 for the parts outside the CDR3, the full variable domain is DGGITQSPKYLFRKEGQNVTLSCEQNLNHDAMYWYRQDPGQGLRLIYYSQIVNDFQKGDIAEGYSVSREKKESFPLTVTSAQKNPTAFYLCASSPSGRSYNEQFFGPGTRLTVL.

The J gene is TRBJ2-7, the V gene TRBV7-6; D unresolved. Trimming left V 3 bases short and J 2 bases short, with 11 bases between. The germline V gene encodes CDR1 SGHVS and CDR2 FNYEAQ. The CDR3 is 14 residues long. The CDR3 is CASSFSTNPYEQYF. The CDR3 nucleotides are TGTGCCAGCAGCTTTTCGACAAATCCCTACGAGCAGTACTTC.

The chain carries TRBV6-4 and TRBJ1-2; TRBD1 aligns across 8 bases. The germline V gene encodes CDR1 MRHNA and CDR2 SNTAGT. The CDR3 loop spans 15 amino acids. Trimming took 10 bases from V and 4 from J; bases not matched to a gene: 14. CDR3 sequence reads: CATGKDRGGAYGYTF. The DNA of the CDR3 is TGTGCCACGGGGAAAGACAGGGGTGGTGCCTATGGCTACACCTTC.

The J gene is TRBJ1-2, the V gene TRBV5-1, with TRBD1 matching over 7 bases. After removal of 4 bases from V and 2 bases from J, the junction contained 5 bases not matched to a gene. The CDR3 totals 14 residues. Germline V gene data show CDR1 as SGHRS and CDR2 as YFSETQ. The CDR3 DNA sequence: TGCGCCAGCAGCGACAGGGTAAACAACTATGGCTACACCTTC. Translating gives CASSDRVNNYGYTF.

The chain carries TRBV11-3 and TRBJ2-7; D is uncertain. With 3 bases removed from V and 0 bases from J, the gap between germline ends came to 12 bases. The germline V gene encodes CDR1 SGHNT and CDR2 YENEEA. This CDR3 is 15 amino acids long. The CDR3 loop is CASSFSLASSYEQYF. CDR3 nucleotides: TGTGCCAGCAGCTTCAGCTTGGCCAGCTCCTACGAGCAGTACTTC.

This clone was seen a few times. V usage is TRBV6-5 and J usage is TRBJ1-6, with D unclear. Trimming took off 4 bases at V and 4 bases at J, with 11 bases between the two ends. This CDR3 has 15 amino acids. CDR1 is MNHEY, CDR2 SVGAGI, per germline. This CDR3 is CASSWVDGYNSPLHF. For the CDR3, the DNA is TGTGCCAGCAGTTGGGTGGACGGATATAATTCACCCCTCCACTTT.

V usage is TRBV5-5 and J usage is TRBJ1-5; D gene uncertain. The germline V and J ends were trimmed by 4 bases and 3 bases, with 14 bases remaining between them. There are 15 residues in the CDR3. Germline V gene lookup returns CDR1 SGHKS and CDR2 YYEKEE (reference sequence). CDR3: CASSVAGAPNQPQHF. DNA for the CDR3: TGTGCCAGCAGCGTCGCAGGAGCTCCCAATCAGCCCCAGCATTTT.

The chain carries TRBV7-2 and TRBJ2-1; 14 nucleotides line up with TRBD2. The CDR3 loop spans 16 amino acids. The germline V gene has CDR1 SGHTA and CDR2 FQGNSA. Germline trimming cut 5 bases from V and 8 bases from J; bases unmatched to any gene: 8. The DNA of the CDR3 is TGTGCCAGCAGCCAACAGGGACTAGCGGGGGTGGATGAGCAGTTCTTC. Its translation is CASSQQGLAGVDEQFF.

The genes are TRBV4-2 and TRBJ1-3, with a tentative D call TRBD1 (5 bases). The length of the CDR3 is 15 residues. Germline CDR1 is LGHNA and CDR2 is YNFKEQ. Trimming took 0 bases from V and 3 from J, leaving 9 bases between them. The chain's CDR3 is CASSQETGLGNTIYF. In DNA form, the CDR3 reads TGTGCCAGCAGCCAAGAAACAGGCCTTGGAAACACCATATATTTT.

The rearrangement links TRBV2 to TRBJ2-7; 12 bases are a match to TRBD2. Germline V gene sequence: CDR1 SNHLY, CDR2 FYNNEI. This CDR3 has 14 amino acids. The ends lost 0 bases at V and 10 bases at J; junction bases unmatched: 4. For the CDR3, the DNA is TGTGCCAGCAGTGAAGCTAGGACTAGCGGGGTTCAGTACTTC. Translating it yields CASSEARTSGVQYF.

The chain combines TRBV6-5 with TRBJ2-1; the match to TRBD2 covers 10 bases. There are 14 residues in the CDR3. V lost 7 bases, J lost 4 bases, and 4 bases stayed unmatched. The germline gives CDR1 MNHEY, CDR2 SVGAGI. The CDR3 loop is CASKGLANYNEQFF. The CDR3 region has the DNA TGTGCCAGCAAGGGACTAGCGAATTACAATGAGCAGTTCTTC.

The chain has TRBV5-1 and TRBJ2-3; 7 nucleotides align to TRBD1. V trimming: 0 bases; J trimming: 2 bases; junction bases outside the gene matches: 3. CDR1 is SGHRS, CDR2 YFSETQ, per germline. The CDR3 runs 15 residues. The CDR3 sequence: CASSLEGQTTDTQYF. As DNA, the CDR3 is TGCGCCAGCAGCTTGGAGGGACAGACCACAGATACGCAGTATTTT.